The 14 T cell receptor beta chains presented below share a single source sample, sequenced in a study of early T cells in non-severe SARS-CoV-2 infection. Each CDR3 protein is one row after TCRdb ran MiXCR on the 5' RACE reads. The sample includes about 60,000 distinct CDR3 sequences, around 21% seen only once; the top ten take more than 15%. The sample consisted of whole blood, taken at baseline. The receptors derive from an adult who was a healthcare worker with PCR-confirmed SARS-CoV-2 infection or an uninfected control (not recorded which).

This clonotype was counted between two and nine times. The gene calls are TRBV7-3 and TRBJ2-1, with TRBD2 identical over 13 bases. Trimming at V came to 6 bases and at J to 3 bases, leaving 2 bases not matched to a gene. In germline, CDR1 is SGHTA, CDR2 FQGTGA. This CDR3 spans 15 amino acids. The DNA for the CDR3 is TGTGCCAGCAGGACTAGCGGGGGGATCTACAATGAGCAGTTCTTC. Translated: CASRTSGGIYNEQFF.

This clonotype has just a few counts. The rearrangement joins TRBV12-3 or TRBV12-4 to TRBJ1-5, with a possible D match to TRBD1 (5 bases). The CDR3 runs to 13 residues. With 5 bases removed from V and 7 bases from J, the gap between germline ends came to 12 bases. The DNA for the CDR3 is TGTGCCAGCAGTCTCGGGGGTGGACAGCCCCAGCATTTT. Protein: CASSLGGGQPQHF.

The chain has TRBV13 and TRBJ1-1; no firm D call. CDR1 is PRHDT, CDR2 FYEKMQ, per germline (reference sequence). V shed 5 bases and J shed 5 bases, with 15 bases lying between them. The CDR3 has 14 residues. The CDR3 DNA reads TGTGCCAGCAGCCAAGCATCCAGAGGAACTGAAGCTTTCTTT. It encodes CASSQASRGTEAFF. Full variable domain (missing parts from reference TRBV13 and TRBJ1-1): AAGVIQSPRHLIKEKRETATLKCYPIPRHDTVYWYQQGPGQDPQFLISFYEKMQSDKGSIPDRFSAQQFSDYHSELNMSSLELGDSALYFCASSQASRGTEAFFGQGTRLTVV.

The table lists this clonotype with a few counts. The CDR3 DNA follows: TGTGCCAGCAGTCCCCTAGCGGGGGGGTTCAATGAGCAGTTCTTC. Translated: CASSPLAGGFNEQFF. The rearrangement joins TRBV12-3 or TRBV12-4 to TRBJ2-1; 12 bases align to TRBD2. After removal of 5 bases from V and 6 bases from J, the junction contained 5 bases not matched to a gene. The CDR3 totals 15 residues.

This rearrangement joins TRBV30 to TRBJ1-5; D may be TRBD1 (5 bases). V dropped 4 bases and J dropped 2 bases, with 9 bases sitting between them. From germline, CDR1 is GTSNPN and CDR2 SVGIG (reference sequence). CDR3 length equals 13 residues. DNA for the CDR3: TGTGCCTGGACACCGGGGGGCAATCAGCCCCAGCATTTT. As protein: CAWTPGGNQPQHF.

This chain uses TRBV5-4 with TRBJ2-5, with D tentatively TRBD1 or TRBD2 (5 bases each). V dropped 2 bases and J dropped 3 bases, with 8 bases sitting between them. This CDR3 spans 13 amino acids. The germline gives CDR1 SGHNT, CDR2 YYREEE (reference sequence). CDR3 residues: CASSFRGEETQYF. The DNA for the CDR3 is TGTGCCAGCAGCTTTAGAGGGGAAGAGACCCAGTACTTC.

This clonotype was recorded many times. The gene calls are TRBV12-3 or TRBV12-4 and TRBJ2-5; D ambiguous. This CDR3 spans 11 amino acids. V was clipped by 3 bases and J by 3 bases, with 2 bases between them. This CDR3 reads CASSFKETQYF. In DNA form, the CDR3 reads TGTGCCAGCAGTTTCAAAGAGACCCAGTACTTC.

This clonotype came up many times. V gene TRBV7-9 combines with J gene TRBJ2-1; D call uncertain. V lost 5 bases and J lost 6, with 8 bases in between. CDR3 size: 12 residues. CDR1 and CDR2 (germline): SEHNR, FQNEAQ (reference sequence). The CDR3 coding sequence is TGTGCCAGCAGCGTTGACGGCAATGAGCAGTTCTTC. Translated: CASSVDGNEQFF.

Ten or more counts support this clonotype. The chain combines TRBV20-1 with TRBJ2-7; D perhaps matches TRBD1 (5 bases). Between the trimmed V and J ends, which lost 7 bases and 0 bases, there was a span of 13 bases. Germline V gives CDR1 DFQATT, CDR2 SNEGSKA (reference sequence). The CDR3 spans 13 residues. CDR3 bases: TGCAGTGTTTTCGACAGATTCTCCTACGAGCAGTACTTC. Its protein is CSVFDRFSYEQYF.

This clonotype appeared a few times. The gene calls are TRBV15 and TRBJ2-7; unclear D gene. Per the germline V gene, CDR1 is LNHNV and CDR2 is YYDKDF (reference sequence). The ends were cut back, 2 bases at V and 2 bases at J, with 13 bases in the middle. The CDR3 is made up of 15 amino acids. The CDR3 loop reads CATSRPNTDPYEQYF. The CDR3 DNA is TGTGCCACCAGCAGACCTAACACAGATCCCTACGAGCAGTACTTC.

V gene TRBV7-9 combines with J gene TRBJ2-6, with D possibly TRBD1 on 5 matching bases. This CDR3 is 13 amino acids long. CDR1 is SEHNR, CDR2 FQNEAQ, per germline (reference sequence). V was shortened by 8 bases and J by 2 bases, with 7 bases between the two germline ends. In nucleotides, the CDR3 is TGTGCCAGCTCGACAGCTGGGGCCAACGTCCTGACTTTC. Amino acids: CASSTAGANVLTF.

The rearrangement uses TRBV30 and TRBJ1-1; D is ambiguous. The CDR3 runs 13 residues. CDR1 and CDR2 (germline): GTSNPN, SVGIG (reference sequence). V dropped 2 bases and J dropped 7 bases, with 14 bases sitting between them. The chain's CDR3 is CAWSPSRGGEAFF. The CDR3 bases are TGTGCCTGGAGTCCTTCCCGGGGTGGTGAAGCTTTCTTT.

The genes are TRBV4-1 and TRBJ2-1, with 8 bases matching TRBD2. The CDR3 runs 16 residues. V was clipped by 5 bases and J by 9 bases; unmatched bases: 15. The germline CDR1 and CDR2 sequences are MGHRA and YSYEKL. In DNA, the CDR3 is TGCGCCAGCAGCAGAGGACCGGGACTAGAGCGACCTGAGCAGTTCTTC. It specifies CASSRGPGLERPEQFF.

The V gene is TRBV12-3 or TRBV12-4, the J gene TRBJ2-7; tentatively, D is TRBD1 (5 bases). This CDR3 is 15 amino acids long. The V gene lost 2 bases and the J gene lost 0 bases, with 11 bases spanning the gap. Here the CDR3 DNA reads TGTGCCAGCAGTTTAAAGGGGCCGAGCTCCTACGAGCAGTACTTC. Translating it yields CASSLKGPSSYEQYF.